The TCR beta chain under discussion was sequenced for a study of blood T cell repertoires in COVID-19 (dated by TCRdb to the early 2020s). Describing the broader study: Samples from collaborators originated in the United States, Italy and Spain and spanned both the acute and convalescent phases of COVID-19. A freely available public database, intended as a resource for researchers studying the immune response to SARS-CoV-2, is where the repertoires were released. The material from the prospective study consisted of cDNA or gDNA derived from T cells, B-cell-depleted T cells, or PBMCs. The samples were drawn from two sources: the first 160 participants of the ongoing ImmuneRACE study, and fewer than 1,500 subjects contributed by 6 global collaborators. Subjects who had been exposed to COVID-19, were actively infected with it, or had recovered from it provided the deeply sampled blood TCRbeta repertoires that made up the dataset. Where HLA class I and class II types were available, the types were taken from metadata supplied by the sample provider, not from assay-based typing. Nearly every sample came with metadata listing a de-identified subject ID, COVID-19 status, age in years and sex. Beyond this particular receptor, the publication reports: The quantity of clinical and demographic metadata differed by source and by participant and was supplied without curation.

TCRbeta CDR3 regions were amplified from genomic DNA by means of the immunoSEQ Assay, a bias-controlled multiplex PCR. The study's own analysis went as follows. The number of nucleated cells in each sample was estimated from the amplification of reference gene primers within the assay. To quantify the absolute abundance of each unique TCRbeta CDR3 rearrangement, sequence reads were collapsed and filtered. For each sample, productive Simpson clonality was calculated as the square root of Simpson's diversity index over productive rearrangements. TCRdb took over this immuneACCESS table, retaining in-frame rearrangements with V and J assigned. Such tables are incomplete; in checked studies, under half of the missing clones stem from an unresolved V gene, and the remainder is unexplained. Clone size and V and J calls were adopted from that table, with D and trimming inferred from the DNA. The sample table shows fewer than 250,000 clones, and 90% are seen once. The ten most abundant clones make up over 13% of the sample.

V was cut back by 1 base and J by 4 bases, leaving a gap of 14 bases between them. From a lookup of the germline V gene (reference sequence), CDR1 and CDR2 are SGHNT and YYREEE. The CDR3 spans 15 residues, from the cysteine through the phenylalanine. Solely the CDR3 DNA is kept, with 45 bases framed from the first base. Participants in the prospective study were enrolled through a virtual design, were aged roughly 18 to 100 years, and lived in roughly 25 United States geographic areas. To assign participants to cohorts, the prospective study relied on clinical history that participants themselves reported in a screening survey and a study questionnaire. Exposed participants were defined as having been in contact with someone with a PCR-confirmed or clinician-diagnosed COVID-19 case within 2 weeks of study entry. Mobile phlebotomists in the prospective study collected whole blood, serum and a nasopharyngeal or oropharyngeal swab from every participant. Prospective study participants could optionally give additional blood draws and questionnaires over an approximately 2-month period. Prospective study blood samples were shipped either frozen or at room temperature before DNA extraction.

As for this clone: Its antigen target is currently unknown. It has no much larger one-base neighbor in the sample; base qualities were not kept.

This receptor was taken from a young man who had been exposed to COVID-19. The sequence links TRBV5-4 to TRBJ1-1; matching of 6 bases hints at TRBD1 as the D gene. Sample: PBMCs or T cells enriched from blood (not recorded which). Here the CDR3 is given as CASSLKSGATTEAFF. The bases are TGTGCCAGCAGCTTGAAATCAGGGGCGACCACTGAAGCTTTCTTT.